This TCR beta chain is from a study of monozygotic twins with inflammatory bowel disease. RNA in its total form was extracted from whole blood, and T cells were not sorted. Broader study findings: The existence of one strong signal or clonotype linked to IBD lacked support. Telling apart the different T cell subtypes was not possible.

With regard to this clonotype: Its antigen is as yet unknown.

The germline V gene encodes CDR1 LNHNV and CDR2 YYDKDF (reference sequence). This CDR3 contains 18 residues. The unique tags termed UMIs, each holding a 6-nucleotide sample barcode, were added by means of template switching. TCRdb reanalyzed the 5' RACE reads, giving one entry per CDR3 protein sequence and no DNA. The listing records hundreds of thousands of distinct CDR3 sequences. The chain carries TRBV15 and TRBJ2-6; lacking DNA, the TRBD2 call made by TCRdb goes unchecked. Source material: blood. The TCR sequence derives from a human donor with ulcerative colitis or Crohn's disease, or a healthy co-twin of an affected twin (not recorded which). This CDR3 is CATSRDLGSPSGANVLTF.